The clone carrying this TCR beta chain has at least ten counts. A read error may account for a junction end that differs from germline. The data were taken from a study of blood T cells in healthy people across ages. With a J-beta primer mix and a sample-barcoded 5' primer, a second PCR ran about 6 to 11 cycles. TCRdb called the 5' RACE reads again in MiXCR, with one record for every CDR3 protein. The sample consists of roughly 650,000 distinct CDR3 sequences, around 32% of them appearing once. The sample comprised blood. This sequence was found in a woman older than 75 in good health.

CDR3 in DNA: TGTGCCAGCAGTTCCTACAGGGGAATCGTCTACGATGAGCAGTTCTTC. Encoded protein: CASSSYRGIVYDEQFF. The rearrangement joins TRBV6-6 to TRBJ2-1; 7 bases agree with TRBD1. This CDR3 contains 16 residues. CDR1 is MNHNY and CDR2 is SVGAGI in the germline V gene (reference sequence).